This T cell receptor (beta chain) was recorded in a study of blood T cells in healthy people across ages. This CDR3 has 12 amino acids. Germline lookup yields CDR1 KGHSH and CDR2 LQKENI. Trimming took 0 bases from V and 7 from J, leaving 3 bases between them. The authors ran a second PCR of roughly 6 to 12 cycles using a sample-barcoded 5' primer and a J-beta primer mix. A single record per CDR3 protein comes from TCRdb applying MiXCR to the 5' RACE reads. The sample has 1,100,000 or so distinct CDR3 sequences, 45% seen once. The sample consisted of blood. The TCR originated in a woman between 55 and 75 years old in good health. This chain links TRBV18 with TRBJ1-4, with no clear D. Written as DNA, the CDR3 is TGTGCCAGCTCACCACCGGGTGAAAAACTGTTTTTT. Translation: CASSPPGEKLFF.